This TCR beta chain stems from a study of OX40 agonist ivuxolimab in advanced cancers. Turning to the study itself: Of the participants, approximately 36% had some prior anti-PD-1, anti-PD-L1 or anti-CTLA-4 therapy, which was allowed.

Sequenced by immunoSEQ multiplex PCR; TCRdb stores in-frame clones only, minus some. The repertoire has 100,000 to 150,000 clones, about 93% of them found once; the top ten carry over 0.15%. The CDR3 covers 13 residues. Germline CDR1 reads ENHRY; CDR2 reads SYGVKD. With V trimmed by 6 bases and J by 5 bases, 4 bases remained unmatched. Source: CD4+ or CD8+ T cells sorted from blood, taken in a trial of the OX40 agonist ivuxolimab. This receptor was identified in an adult with an advanced solid tumor such as melanoma, head and neck, liver or kidney cancer. The chain combines TRBV10-3 with TRBJ1-2, with TRBD1 identical over 9 bases. The CDR3 DNA is TGTGCCATCAGGGACGGACAGGGGTATGGCTACACCTTC. Residues: CAIRDGQGYGYTF.